This is a list of T cell receptor beta chains from one sample in a study of T cells after yellow fever vaccination. MiXCR, applied by TCRdb to the 5' RACE reads, yields one record per CDR3 protein. Of under 550,000 distinct CDR3 sequences in the sample, about a fifth are singletons; the top ten hold roughly a sixth. The sample consisted of PBMCs, taken roughly 23 days after the first yellow fever vaccination. Receptors originate from a man aged 18-30 years who received the YFV17D yellow fever vaccine. Both conserved end residues are part of each CDR3. Fields, in order: V gene, clone size, D gene, J gene, CDR3 DNA, CDR3 protein. D genes are given only for firm matches. Size is omitted from some rows. Given values are once, few, many or a class for expanded clones.

TRBV7-9,.,.,TRBJ2-7,TGTGCCAGCAGCTACCCGACAGCCCGCGAGCAGTACTTC,CASSYPTAREQYF
TRBV20-1,.,.,TRBJ2-1,TGCAGTGCTAGCGGTAGGACTGCGGGCAATGAGCAGTTCTTC,CSASGRTAGNEQFF
TRBV12-3/TRBV12-4,few,.,TRBJ1-5,TGTGCCAGCAGTTCGGGGCACGATAGCAATCAGCCCCAGCATTTT,CASSSGHDSNQPQHF
TRBV4-2,.,TRBD1,TRBJ1-1,TGTGCCAGCAGCCCCAGGGGGGGGGGAAACACTGAAGCTTTCTTT,CASSPRGGGNTEAFF
TRBV4-1,few,.,TRBJ2-3,TGCGCCAGCAGCCAGATCCGGGCCTCAAGCACAGATACGCAGTATTTT,CASSQIRASSTDTQYF
TRBV4-1,once,.,TRBJ2-3,TGCGCCAGCAGCCAAGAGGTTTCGGGACATGAGTTGTATTTT,CASSQEVSGHELYF
TRBV7-3,.,TRBD1,TRBJ2-1,TGTGCCAGCAGCTCGACCCGAACAGGGGATCCAAATGAGCAGTTCTTC,CASSSTRTGDPNEQFF
TRBV5-6,few,.,TRBJ2-2,TGTGCCAGCAGCTTCGGTCCAAGGGATTACACCGGGGAGCTGTTTTTT,CASSFGPRDYTGELFF
TRBV12-5,.,.,TRBJ1-5,TGTGCTAGTGGTTTTGGACTTCATCAGCCCCAGCATTTT,CASGFGLHQPQHF
TRBV7-2,many,.,TRBJ2-1,TGTGCCAGCAGCTTGAGAGGCGACTCCTACAATGAGCAGTTCTTC,CASSLRGDSYNEQFF
TRBV4-1,few,TRBD1,TRBJ1-5,TGCGCCAGCAGCCCCCGGGACAGGGGATGGATGCATCAGCCCCAGCATTTT,CASSPRDRGWMHQPQHF
TRBV12-3/TRBV12-4,.,TRBD1,TRBJ1-5,TGTGCCAGCACCCTTAGGACAGGGGGCGCGGGTCAGCCCCAGCATTTT,CASTLRTGGAGQPQHF
TRBV30,few,.,TRBJ2-5,TGTGCCTGGAACGGGGGTGGTAGGGAGACCCAGTACTTC,CAWNGGGRETQYF
TRBV20-1,.,.,TRBJ2-1,TGCAGTGCTAGAGGAAGGGGCGGGGGACATAAGGTCCCTATTAAGCATGAGCAGTTCTTC,CSARGRGGGHKVPIKHEQFF
TRBV5-1,few,TRBD2,TRBJ2-5,TGCGCCAGCTCCGGGACTAGCGCTGAAGAGACCCAGTACTTC,CASSGTSAEETQYF
TRBV24-1,once,.,TRBJ2-1,TGTGCCACCAGTGAGGCGGATTTTCCCGGTGAGCAGTTCTTC,CATSEADFPGEQFF
TRBV20-1,.,.,TRBJ1-5,TGCAGTGCTAGCATTAGGGGTCAGCCCCAGCATTTT,CSASIRGQPQHF
TRBV29-1,.,TRBD1,TRBJ2-2,TGCAGCGTTGAAGCAGGGGGCCGGACCGGGGAGCTGTTTTTT,CSVEAGGRTGELFF
TRBV7-9,few,.,TRBJ2-7,TGTGCCAGCAGCGGGACTCAGGGGACTACCTACGAGCAGTACTTC,CASSGTQGTTYEQYF
TRBV6-1,few,.,TRBJ1-3,TGTGCCAGCTGGGGCGGGAGCACCATATATTTT,CASWGGSTIYF
TRBV7-2,.,.,TRBJ1-2,TGTGCCAGCAGCCATCGATTGGGCGACGACTATGGCTACACCTTC,CASSHRLGDDYGYTF
TRBV6-2/TRBV6-3,.,.,TRBJ2-5,TGTGCCAGCTTGGGGAGATCGCCCCCAGAGACCCAGTACTTC,CASLGRSPPETQYF
TRBV7-9,few,.,TRBJ1-2,TGTGCCAGCAGCCCTGGCGGGGTTATTGGCTACACCTTC,CASSPGGVIGYTF
TRBV6-2/TRBV6-3,.,.,TRBJ1-4,TGTGCCAGCAGTTACCCATCCTCCGGGGCCGCAACTAATGAAAAACTGTTTTTT,CASSYPSSGAATNEKLFF
TRBV11-2,.,TRBD2,TRBJ2-3,TGTGCCAGCAGCTTAGAGGGGCATAGCTCACGGCGGGGGACAGATACGCAGTATTTT,CASSLEGHSSRRGTDTQYF
TRBV6-1,.,.,TRBJ1-2,TGTGCCAGCAGTGAAGGGTACTATGGCTACACCTTC,CASSEGYYGYTF
TRBV7-8,few,.,TRBJ2-3,TGTGCCAGCAGCTCCTTGGGTACTAGCACAGATACGCAGTATTTT,CASSSLGTSTDTQYF
TRBV12-3/TRBV12-4,few,.,TRBJ2-7,TGTGCCAGCAGTACGGACCGGCCAACCTACGAGCAGTACTTC,CASSTDRPTYEQYF
TRBV29-1,many,TRBD2,TRBJ2-1,TGCAGCGTTCCGACTAGCGGGGGGCACAATGAGCAGTTCTTC,CSVPTSGGHNEQFF
TRBV4-1,.,TRBD1,TRBJ1-5,TGCGCCAGCAGCCAAGATCCGGGACAGGGAGCTCAGCCCCAGCATTTT,CASSQDPGQGAQPQHF
TRBV20-1,few,.,TRBJ2-5,TGCAGTGATGGAGGCCGGAGGGGGCGGCAAGAGACCCAGTACTTC,CSDGGRRGRQETQYF
TRBV7-2,few,.,TRBJ2-3,TGTGCCAGCAGCTTAGGATTGGGGGAGTTAGCAGATACGCAGTATTTT,CASSLGLGELADTQYF
TRBV20-1,.,.,TRBJ2-5,TGCAGTGCTAGAGATGGGGAATATGGCTTCGCGACCCAGTACTTC,CSARDGEYGFATQYF
TRBV7-2,.,.,TRBJ2-3,TGTGCCAGCAGCTTAGGTATAGTGGAGGCAGATACGCAGTATTTT,CASSLGIVEADTQYF
TRBV6-2/TRBV6-3,.,.,TRBJ1-1,TGTGCCAGCAGTTACCGGGCAGGGAACACTGAAGCTTTCTTT,CASSYRAGNTEAFF
TRBV20-1,.,.,TRBJ2-3,TGCAGTGCTAGAACGAGGGGCCGCACAGATACGCAGTATTTT,CSARTRGRTDTQYF
TRBV5-1,.,.,TRBJ2-4,TGCGCCAGCAGCTTGGGGAGGTCCCGGGACATTCAGTACTTC,CASSLGRSRDIQYF
TRBV6-2/TRBV6-3,.,.,TRBJ2-6,TGTGCCAGCAGTGACCCAGGGCTCCGGGGGGCCAACGTCCTGACTTTC,CASSDPGLRGANVLTF
TRBV13,.,TRBD2,TRBJ2-5,TGTGCCAGCAGTTTCGCAGCGGGACTAGCGGGTCAAGAGACCCAGTACTTC,CASSFAAGLAGQETQYF
TRBV12-3/TRBV12-4,few,.,TRBJ1-2,TGTGCCAGCAGCTTCAGAAGTGGCTACACCTTC,CASSFRSGYTF
TRBV6-1,few,.,TRBJ2-2,TGTGCCAGCAGTACCCACTCTGACGGGGAGCTGTTTTTT,CASSTHSDGELFF
TRBV11-1,.,TRBD1,TRBJ1-6,TGTGCCAGCAGTTGGGGCAGACAGGGGATCCCCTATAATTCACCCCTCCACTTT,CASSWGRQGIPYNSPLHF
TRBV18,.,TRBD1,TRBJ1-2,TGTGCCAGCTCACCGATTGGGACAGCCTATGGCTACACCTTC,CASSPIGTAYGYTF
TRBV4-1,.,.,TRBJ1-1,TGCGCCAGCAGCCAAGATGGGATGAACACTGAAGCTTTCTTT,CASSQDGMNTEAFF
TRBV4-3,.,.,TRBJ2-1,TGCGCCAGCAGCCAGGGAACTCGGAATGAGCAGTTCTTC,CASSQGTRNEQFF
TRBV5-6,.,.,TRBJ2-1,TGTGCCAGCAGCTTGGGCGGGACTCCCTCGGGGAATGAGCAGTTCTTC,CASSLGGTPSGNEQFF
TRBV9,.,.,TRBJ2-3,TGTGCCAGCACCGGGCAGAACACAGATACGCAGTATTTT,CASTGQNTDTQYF
TRBV11-3,.,.,TRBJ2-7,TGTGCCAGCAGCTTAGGGGTCACCGGGAACGAGCAGTACTTC,CASSLGVTGNEQYF
TRBV4-2,few,.,TRBJ2-3,TGTGCCAGCAGCCAAGTCGATTTCCCGACAGATACGCAGTATTTT,CASSQVDFPTDTQYF
TRBV4-3,few,.,TRBJ2-3,TGCGCCAGCAGCCGCTCCGGGGATATAGCAGATACGCAGTATTTT,CASSRSGDIADTQYF
TRBV6-6,.,.,TRBJ2-4,TGTGCCACCAGGGACGCGTCCAACATTCAGTACTTC,CATRDASNIQYF